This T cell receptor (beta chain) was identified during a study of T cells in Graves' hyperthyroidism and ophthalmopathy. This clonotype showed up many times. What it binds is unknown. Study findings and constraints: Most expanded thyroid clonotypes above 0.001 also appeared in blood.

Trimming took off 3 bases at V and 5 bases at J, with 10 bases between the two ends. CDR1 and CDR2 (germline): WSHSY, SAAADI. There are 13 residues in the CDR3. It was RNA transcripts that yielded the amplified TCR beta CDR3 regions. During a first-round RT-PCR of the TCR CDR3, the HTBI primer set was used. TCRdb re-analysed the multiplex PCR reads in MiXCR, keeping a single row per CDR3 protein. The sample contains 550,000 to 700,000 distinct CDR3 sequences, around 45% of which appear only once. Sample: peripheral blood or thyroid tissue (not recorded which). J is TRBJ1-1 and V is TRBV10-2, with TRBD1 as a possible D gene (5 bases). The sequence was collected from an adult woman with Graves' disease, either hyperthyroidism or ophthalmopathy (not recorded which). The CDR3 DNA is TGCGCCAGCAGTGAAGGGGCTTGGACTGAAGCTTTCTTT. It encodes CASSEGAWTEAFF.